These 3 T cell receptor beta chains came from one sample sequenced in a study of blood T cells in healthy people across ages. With a J-beta primer mix and a sample-barcoded 5' primer, a second PCR ran roughly 6 to 11 cycles. TCRdb called the 5' RACE reads again in MiXCR, with one record for every CDR3 protein. This table holds approximately 960,000 distinct CDR3 sequences, almost 30% found once. Separately, the same data were catalogued under a study of T cells of mothers and their children.

The specimen sequenced was blood. The receptor source for this set is a woman in her thirties or forties in good health.

This clonotype came up a few times. Being one base from a much bigger clone, this may be a read error. This chain links TRBV5-1 with TRBJ2-5; 10 nucleotides match TRBD1. Germline CDR1 and CDR2: SGHRS and YFSETQ. There are 13 residues in the CDR3. V gave up 9 bases and J gave up 4 bases; unmatched junction bases: 6. CDR3 sequence (DNA): TGCGCCAACAACCGGGACAGGGGAGAGACCCAGTACTTC. This codes for CANNRDRGETQYF.

Only one count was recorded for this clonotype. A read error may be the cause here, since a much bigger clone is one base away. This sequence joins TRBV5-1 and TRBJ2-1, with 7 bases that match TRBD2. The length of the CDR3 is 16 residues. CDR1 is SGHRS, CDR2 YFSETQ, per germline. CDR3: CAGSLAGDSRYNEQFF. The DNA for the CDR3 is TGCGCCGGCAGCTTGGCGGGAGACAGCAGATACAATGAGCAGTTCTTC.

As regards this clonotype: A much more abundant neighbour one base away suggests this may be a read error. The chain carries TRBV10-3 and TRBJ2-1; possible D gene TRBD2, 6 bases. The J call may be mistaken, given a closer DNA end match to TRBJ2-7. The CDR3 consists of 15 residues. Per the germline V gene, CDR1 is ENHRY and CDR2 is SYGVKD. CDR3 nucleotide sequence: TGTGCCATCAGTGATCGACTAGGCTCCTACAATGAGCAGTACTTC. The encoded protein is CAISDRLGSYNEQYF.